This TCR beta chain emerged from a study of CD8 T cells in Susac syndrome. When the RNA was reverse transcribed, random hexamers were used with an input of roughly 0.45 to 1 ug. Via MiXCR, TCRdb re-called the immunoSEQ multiplex PCR reads, giving one row per CDR3 protein. The table has fewer than 200,000 distinct CDR3 sequences, approximately 94% seen once. Germline CDR1 SGHRS, CDR2 YFSETQ. V was pared by 7 bases and J by 8 bases, with 9 bases of the junction left unmatched. CDR3 length: 14 amino acids. The sequence was obtained from a human donor with Susac syndrome. The material sequenced was CD4+ T cells from PBMCs. The chain has TRBV5-1 and TRBJ2-1, with 10 bases lining up with TRBD1. The CDR3 loop reads CASGTGQGVHEQFF. The CDR3 region has the DNA TGCGCCAGCGGGACCGGACAGGGGGTCCATGAGCAGTTCTTC.